One sample yielded the 10 T cell receptor beta chains listed below, sequenced in a study of response to subunit inactivated influenza vaccine. TCRdb ran MiXCR on the RT-PCR reads and lists one entry per CDR3 protein. The data contain about 780,000 distinct CDR3 sequences, roughly 18% of them singletons. This specimen consisted of PBMCs from blood, obtained around 5 days after vaccination. These receptors all stem from a man aged 50-59 years who received an inactivated influenza vaccine.

This clonotype was recorded at least ten times. The V call is TRBV7-9, the J call TRBJ2-7; D gene unclear. The CDR3 runs to 13 residues. Germline CDR1 is SEHNR and CDR2 is FQNEAQ (reference sequence). Trimming removed 5 bases from V and 3 bases from J, with 11 bases in between. This CDR3 reads CASSNTDIYEQYF. The CDR3 DNA is TGTGCCAGCAGCAACACAGATATCTACGAGCAGTACTTC.

This clonotype has at least ten counts. V is TRBV20-1 and J is TRBJ2-2, with D perhaps TRBD1 or TRBD2 (5 bases each). Germline loops: CDR1 DFQATT, CDR2 SNEGSKA (reference sequence). This CDR3 comprises 14 residues. The ends were cut back, 5 bases at V and 4 bases at J, with 14 bases in the middle. For the CDR3, the DNA is TGCAGTGCTGCTAGAAGGGGAGTCACCGGGGAGCTGTTTTTT. This gives the protein CSAARRGVTGELFF.

This clonotype was seen only a few times. The chain links TRBV24-1 to TRBJ2-3; 9 bases agree with TRBD2. The CDR3 length is 16 residues. V was clipped by 5 bases and J by 2 bases; unmatched bases: 7. CDR1 KGHDR and CDR2 SFDVKD come from the germline V gene. Here the CDR3 DNA reads TGTGCCACCAGTGCGGGAGCGGGAGGACCCACAGATACGCAGTATTTT. As protein: CATSAGAGGPTDTQYF.

This clonotype was detected ten times or more. The rearrangement uses TRBV12-3 or TRBV12-4 and TRBJ1-2; the D gene is possibly TRBD1 (5 bases). Between the trimmed V and J ends, which lost 2 bases and 4 bases, there was a span of 11 bases. This CDR3 is 14 amino acids long. The DNA of the CDR3 is TGTGCCAGCAGTTTAAACCCAACAGGCTATGGCTACACCTTC. It codes for CASSLNPTGYGYTF.

In this sample, this clonotype turned up once. The chain carries TRBV23-1 and TRBJ2-7; 7 nucleotides align to TRBD2. TRBV23-1 is an open reading frame, and its role is uncertain. Losses at the gene ends were 4 bases for V and 2 bases for J; bases not matched to a gene: 11. The CDR3 length is 16 residues. Here the CDR3 reads CASSPRWGGIAYEQYF. The CDR3 DNA reads TGCGCCAGCAGTCCGCGGTGGGGGGGAATAGCCTACGAGCAGTACTTC.

The chain is built from TRBV4-2 and TRBJ1-3; 7 bases align to TRBD1. CDR3 length: 15 residues. With 4 bases clipped from V and 9 bases from J, the junction kept 12 bases outside the gene matches. Germline CDR1 reads LGHNA; CDR2 reads YNFKEQ. The CDR3 DNA reads TGTGCCAGCAGCCCTCCGGGACAGATACGCGGCACCATATATTTT. Translated, it gives CASSPPGQIRGTIYF.

The sample holds a few counts of this clonotype. This chain connects TRBV7-2 to TRBJ2-2; D is perhaps TRBD2 (6 bases). The V end lost 5 bases, the J end lost 1 base, and 14 bases lay between the germline ends. The germline gives CDR1 SGHTA, CDR2 FQGNSA. The CDR3 runs to 16 residues. The CDR3 DNA reads as TGTGCCAGCAGCCCCGAGCGGGCGGGGAACACCGGGGAGCTGTTTTTT. This sequence encodes CASSPERAGNTGELFF.

The chain employs TRBV2 and TRBJ2-7; 7 positions agree with TRBD2. After removal of 2 bases from V and 0 bases from J, the junction contained 4 bases not matched to a gene. CDR3 length: 15 residues. The germline CDR1 and CDR2 sequences are SNHLY and FYNNEI. The CDR3 coding sequence is TGTGCCAGCAGTGAATCCGGGAGGAGCTCCTACGAGCAGTACTTC. Amino acid sequence: CASSESGRSSYEQYF.

The chain employs TRBV15 and TRBJ1-2; no reliable D call. The CDR3 has 13 amino acids. Trimming pared 3 bases from V and 2 bases from J, leaving 7 bases between. The germline gives CDR1 LNHNV, CDR2 YYDKDF (reference sequence). The CDR3, as DNA: TGTGCCACCAGCAGGGATACCAACTATGGCTACACCTTC. It yields the protein CATSRDTNYGYTF.

This clonotype was observed a few times. The rearrangement joins TRBV29-1 to TRBJ2-3; D is perhaps TRBD1 (6 bases). Trimming removed 7 bases from V and 3 bases from J, with 23 bases in between. The CDR3 extends over 16 amino acids. The V gene's germline CDR1 is SQVTM and CDR2 ANQGSEA. The CDR3 DNA is TGCAGCGCCCGAAGGGGCTTACAGGGTACGACAGATACGCAGTATTTT. Protein sequence: CSARRGLQGTTDTQYF.